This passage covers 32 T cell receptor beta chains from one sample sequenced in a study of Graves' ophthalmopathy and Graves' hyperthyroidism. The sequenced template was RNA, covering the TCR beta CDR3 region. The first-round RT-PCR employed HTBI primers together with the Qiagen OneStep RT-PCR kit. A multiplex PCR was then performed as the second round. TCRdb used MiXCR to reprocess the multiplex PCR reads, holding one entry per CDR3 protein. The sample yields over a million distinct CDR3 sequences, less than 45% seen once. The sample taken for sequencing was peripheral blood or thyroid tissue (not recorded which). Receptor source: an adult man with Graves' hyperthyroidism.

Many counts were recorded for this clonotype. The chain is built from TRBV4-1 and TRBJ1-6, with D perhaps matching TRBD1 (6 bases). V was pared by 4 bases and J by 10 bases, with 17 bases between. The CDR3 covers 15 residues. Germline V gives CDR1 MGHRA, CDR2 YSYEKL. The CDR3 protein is CASSLRGLGESPLHF. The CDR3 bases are TGCGCCAGCAGCCTCAGGGGCTTAGGAGAATCACCCCTCCACTTT.

CDR3 nucleotide sequence: TGTGCCAGCAGTTACTCAGGGGCCGCCCGGCCCCAGCATTTT. Its protein product is CASSYSGAARPQHF. This chain joins TRBV6-6 and TRBJ1-5, with D tentatively TRBD1 (5 bases). Germline CDR1 reads MNHNY; CDR2 reads SVGAGI (reference sequence). The V end lost 0 bases, the J end lost 9 bases, and 12 bases lay between the germline ends. The CDR3 has 14 amino acids.

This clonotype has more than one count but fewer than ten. The CDR3: CASSLQGVFQETQYF. The CDR3 nucleotides read TGCGCCAGCAGCTTACAGGGGGTTTTTCAAGAGACCCAGTACTTC. The J gene is TRBJ2-5, the V gene TRBV5-1; TRBD1 agrees at 8 bases. This CDR3 contains 15 residues. V gave up 2 bases and J gave up 2 bases; unmatched junction bases: 5. Germline V gene sequence: CDR1 SGHRS, CDR2 YFSETQ.

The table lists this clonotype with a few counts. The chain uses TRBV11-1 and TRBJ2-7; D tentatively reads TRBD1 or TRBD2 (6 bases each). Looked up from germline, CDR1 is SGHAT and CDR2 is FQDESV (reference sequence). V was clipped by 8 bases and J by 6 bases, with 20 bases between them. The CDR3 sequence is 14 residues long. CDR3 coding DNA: TGTGCCAGCTCACCTTTCCGGGGGCACTCCGAGCAGTACTTC. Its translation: CASSPFRGHSEQYF.

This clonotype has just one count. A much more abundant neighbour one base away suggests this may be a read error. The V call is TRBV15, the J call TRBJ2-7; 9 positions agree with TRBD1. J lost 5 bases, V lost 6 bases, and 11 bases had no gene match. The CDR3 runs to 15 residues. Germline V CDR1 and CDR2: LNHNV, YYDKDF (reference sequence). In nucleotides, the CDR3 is TGTGCCACCAGAGCCGGGACAGGGATTACTAACGAGCAGTACTTC. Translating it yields CATRAGTGITNEQYF.

CDR3 protein: CASSNRYGYQETQYF. The CDR3 DNA is TGCGCCAGCAGCAACAGATATGGGTACCAAGAGACCCAGTACTTC. V gene TRBV4-1 combines with J gene TRBJ2-5; no clear D. CDR1 and CDR2 (germline): MGHRA, YSYEKL. CDR3 length equals 15 residues. V was shortened by 5 bases and J by 0 bases, with 13 bases between the two germline ends.

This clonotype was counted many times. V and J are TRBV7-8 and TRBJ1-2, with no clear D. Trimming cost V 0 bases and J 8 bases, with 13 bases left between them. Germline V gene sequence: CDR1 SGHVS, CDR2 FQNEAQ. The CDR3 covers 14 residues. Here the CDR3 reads CASSLADIPSGYTF. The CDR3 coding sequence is TGTGCCAGCAGCTTAGCGGATATCCCAAGCGGCTACACCTTC.

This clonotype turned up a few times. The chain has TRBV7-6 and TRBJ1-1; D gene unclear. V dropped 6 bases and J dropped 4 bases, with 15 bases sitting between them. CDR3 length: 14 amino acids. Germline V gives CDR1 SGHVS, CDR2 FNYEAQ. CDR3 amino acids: CASSQEMSLTEAFF. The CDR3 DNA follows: TGTGCCAGCAGTCAAGAGATGAGTCTCACTGAAGCTTTCTTT.

The CDR3 DNA reads TGTGCCTCCCGGTCAGGGGCCCAGCCCCAGCATTTT. Translated, it gives CASRSGAQPQHF. The rearrangement uses TRBV6-5 and TRBJ1-5; the D gene is possibly TRBD1 (6 bases). With 11 bases removed from V and 7 bases from J, the gap between germline ends came to 15 bases. This CDR3 comprises 12 residues. Germline V lookup: CDR1 MNHEY, CDR2 SVGAGI.

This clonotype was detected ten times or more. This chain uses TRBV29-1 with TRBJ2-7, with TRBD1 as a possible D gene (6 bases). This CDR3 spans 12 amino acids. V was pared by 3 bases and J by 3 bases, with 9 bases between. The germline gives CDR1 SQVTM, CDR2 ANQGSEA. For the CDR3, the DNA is TGCAGCGTTGATGGGGGCGGCTACGAGCAGTACTTC. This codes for CSVDGGGYEQYF.

The DNA of the CDR3 is TGTGCCAGTAGTATTATGGGGCCGGGGGAAACGCAAGAGACCCAGTACTTC. Translating it yields CASSIMGPGETQETQYF. This chain joins TRBV19 and TRBJ2-5; maybe TRBD2 (6 bases). The V end lost 3 bases, the J end lost 2 bases, and 19 bases lay between the germline ends. From germline, CDR1 is LNHDA and CDR2 SQIVND (reference sequence). The CDR3 length is 17 residues.

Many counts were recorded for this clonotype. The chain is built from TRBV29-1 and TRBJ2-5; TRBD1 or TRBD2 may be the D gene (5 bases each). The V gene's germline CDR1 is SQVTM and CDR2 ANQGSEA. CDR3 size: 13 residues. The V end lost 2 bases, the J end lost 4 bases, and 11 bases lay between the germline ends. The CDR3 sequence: CSVEQGRGETQYF. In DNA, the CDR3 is TGCAGCGTTGAACAGGGACGAGGAGAGACCCAGTACTTC.

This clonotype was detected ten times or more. This chain's CDR3 is CASSIQGRGMNTEAFF. For the CDR3, the DNA is TGCGCCAGCAGCATACAGGGGCGAGGAATGAACACTGAAGCTTTCTTT. This chain joins TRBV5-1 and TRBJ1-1, with 7 bases that match TRBD1. Per the germline V gene, CDR1 is SGHRS and CDR2 is YFSETQ. CDR3 length equals 16 residues. V was clipped by 4 bases and J by 0 bases; unmatched bases: 9.

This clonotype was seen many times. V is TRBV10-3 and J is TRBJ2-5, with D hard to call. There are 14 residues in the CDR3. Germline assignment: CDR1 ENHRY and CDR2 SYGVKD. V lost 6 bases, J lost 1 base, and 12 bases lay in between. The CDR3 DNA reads TGTGCCATCAGCAGACTGGATTCCCAAGAGACCCAGTACTTC. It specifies CAISRLDSQETQYF.

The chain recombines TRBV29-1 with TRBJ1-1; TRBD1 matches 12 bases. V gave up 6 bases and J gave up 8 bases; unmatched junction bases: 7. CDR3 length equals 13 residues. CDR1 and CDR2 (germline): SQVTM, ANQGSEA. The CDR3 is CSVSGTGGLEAFF. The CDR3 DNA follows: TGCAGCGTATCCGGGACAGGGGGCCTAGAAGCTTTCTTT.

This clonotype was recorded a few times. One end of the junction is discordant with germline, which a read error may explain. CDR3 nucleotides: TGCGCCAGCAGCCAAGGAGGACAGGGGAAGACCGAGGAGCTGTTTTTT. Residues: CASSQGGQGKTEELFF. This chain connects TRBV4-3 to TRBJ2-2; TRBD1 matches at 9 bases. CDR1 is LGHNA, CDR2 YSLEER, per germline. The length of the CDR3 is 16 residues.

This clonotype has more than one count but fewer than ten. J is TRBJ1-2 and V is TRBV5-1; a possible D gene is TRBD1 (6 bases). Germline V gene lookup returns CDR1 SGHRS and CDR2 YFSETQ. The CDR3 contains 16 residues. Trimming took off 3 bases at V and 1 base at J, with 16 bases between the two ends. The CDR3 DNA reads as TGCGCCAGCAGCTCGCCGGACAGATTTGATAACTATGGCTACACCTTC. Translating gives CASSSPDRFDNYGYTF.

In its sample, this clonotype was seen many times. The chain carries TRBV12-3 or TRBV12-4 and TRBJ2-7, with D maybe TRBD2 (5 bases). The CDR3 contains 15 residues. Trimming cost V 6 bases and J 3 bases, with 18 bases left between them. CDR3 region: CASSPGYSRHYEQYF. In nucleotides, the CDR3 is TGTGCCAGCAGCCCGGGATACTCTCGCCACTACGAGCAGTACTTC.

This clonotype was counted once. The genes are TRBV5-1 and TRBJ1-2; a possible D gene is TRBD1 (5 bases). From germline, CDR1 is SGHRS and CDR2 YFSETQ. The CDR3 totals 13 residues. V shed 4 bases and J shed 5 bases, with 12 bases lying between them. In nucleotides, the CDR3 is TGCGCCAGCAGCCAAGATGGGGCGTATGGCTACACCTTC. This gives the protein CASSQDGAYGYTF.

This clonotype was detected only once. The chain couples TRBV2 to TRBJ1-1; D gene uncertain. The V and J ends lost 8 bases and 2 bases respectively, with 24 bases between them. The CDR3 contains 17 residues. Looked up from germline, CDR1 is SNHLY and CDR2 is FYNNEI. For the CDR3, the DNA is TGTGCCAGCTCACCACTAATGAAGTTTGCGGAAAACACTGAAGCTTTCTTT. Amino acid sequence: CASSPLMKFAENTEAFF. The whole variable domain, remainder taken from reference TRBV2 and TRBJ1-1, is EPEVTQTPSHQVTQMGQEVILRCVPISNHLYFYWYRQILGQKVEFLVSFYNNEISEKSEIFDDQFSVERPDGSNFTLKIRSTKLEDSAMYFCASSPLMKFAENTEAFFGQGTRLTVV.

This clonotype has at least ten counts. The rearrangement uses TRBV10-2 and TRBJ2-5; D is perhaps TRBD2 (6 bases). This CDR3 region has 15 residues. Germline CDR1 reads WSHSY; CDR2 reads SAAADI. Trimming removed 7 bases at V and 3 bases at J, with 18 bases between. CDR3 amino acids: CASNDPGGVEETQYF. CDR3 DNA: TGCGCCAGCAATGACCCCGGAGGGGTAGAAGAGACCCAGTACTTC.

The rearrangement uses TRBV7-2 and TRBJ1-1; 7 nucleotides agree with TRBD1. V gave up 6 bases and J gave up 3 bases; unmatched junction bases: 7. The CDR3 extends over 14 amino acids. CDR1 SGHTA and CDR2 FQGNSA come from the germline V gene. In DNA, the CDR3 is TGTGCCAGCAGACTCAGGGGGTCGGACACTGAAGCTTTCTTT. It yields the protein CASRLRGSDTEAFF.

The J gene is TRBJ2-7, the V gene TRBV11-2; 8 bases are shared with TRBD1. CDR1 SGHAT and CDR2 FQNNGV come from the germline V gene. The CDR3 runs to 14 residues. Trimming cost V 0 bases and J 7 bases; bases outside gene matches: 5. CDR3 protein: CASSLDGQGREQYF. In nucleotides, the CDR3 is TGTGCCAGCAGCTTAGACGGACAGGGTAGGGAGCAGTACTTC.

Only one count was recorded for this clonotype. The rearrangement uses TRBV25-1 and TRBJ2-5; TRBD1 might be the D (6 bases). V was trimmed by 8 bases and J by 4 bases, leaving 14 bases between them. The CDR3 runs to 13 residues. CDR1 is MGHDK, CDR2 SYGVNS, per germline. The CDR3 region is CASRETGLETQYF. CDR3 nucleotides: TGTGCCAGCCGAGAAACAGGGTTAGAGACCCAGTACTTC.

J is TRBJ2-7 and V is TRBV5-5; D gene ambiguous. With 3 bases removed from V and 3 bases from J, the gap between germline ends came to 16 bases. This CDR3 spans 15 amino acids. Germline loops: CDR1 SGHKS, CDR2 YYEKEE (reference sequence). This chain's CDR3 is CASSWARLGHYEQYF. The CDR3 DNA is TGTGCCAGCAGCTGGGCCCGACTGGGTCACTACGAGCAGTACTTC.

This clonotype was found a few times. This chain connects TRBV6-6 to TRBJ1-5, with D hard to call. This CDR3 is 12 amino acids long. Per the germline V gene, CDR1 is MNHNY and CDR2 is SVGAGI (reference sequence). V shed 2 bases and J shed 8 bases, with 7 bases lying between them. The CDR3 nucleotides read TGTGCCAGCAGTTACCCCCCTAAGCCCCAGCATTTT. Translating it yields CASSYPPKPQHF.

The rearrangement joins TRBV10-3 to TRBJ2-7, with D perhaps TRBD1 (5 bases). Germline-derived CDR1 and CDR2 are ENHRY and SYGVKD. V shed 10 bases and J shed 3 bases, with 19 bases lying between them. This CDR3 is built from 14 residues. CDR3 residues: CASSLSTAIYEQYF. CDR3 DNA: TGTGCCAGCAGCTTATCGACAGCGATCTACGAGCAGTACTTC.

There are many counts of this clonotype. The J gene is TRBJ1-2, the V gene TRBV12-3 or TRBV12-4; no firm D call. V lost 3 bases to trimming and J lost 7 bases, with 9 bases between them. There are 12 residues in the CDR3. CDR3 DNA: TGTGCCAGCAGTTTGAGGTGGGCTGGCTACACCTTC. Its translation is CASSLRWAGYTF.

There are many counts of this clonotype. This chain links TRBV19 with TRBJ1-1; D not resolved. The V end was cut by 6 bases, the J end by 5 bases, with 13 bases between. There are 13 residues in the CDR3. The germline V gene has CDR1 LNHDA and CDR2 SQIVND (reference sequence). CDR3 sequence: CASSTYLRTEAFF. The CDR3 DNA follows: TGTGCCAGTAGCACATACCTTCGGACTGAAGCTTTCTTT.

The CDR3: CASSLQGAIQETQYF. DNA for the CDR3: TGTGCCAGCAGTTTACAGGGGGCCATCCAAGAGACCCAGTACTTC. The chain couples TRBV2 to TRBJ2-5, with 9 bases that match TRBD1. Germline CDR1 is SNHLY and CDR2 is FYNNEI. This CDR3 is 15 amino acids long. V gave up 5 bases and J gave up 1 base; unmatched junction bases: 5.

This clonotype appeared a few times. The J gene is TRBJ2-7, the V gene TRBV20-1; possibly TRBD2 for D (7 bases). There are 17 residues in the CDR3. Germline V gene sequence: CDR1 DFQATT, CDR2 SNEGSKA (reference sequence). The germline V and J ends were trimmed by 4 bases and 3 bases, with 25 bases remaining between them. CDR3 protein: CSAIPSPSGGKFYEQYF. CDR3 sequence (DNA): TGCAGTGCTATTCCAAGTCCCTCGGGGGGCAAGTTCTACGAGCAGTACTTC.

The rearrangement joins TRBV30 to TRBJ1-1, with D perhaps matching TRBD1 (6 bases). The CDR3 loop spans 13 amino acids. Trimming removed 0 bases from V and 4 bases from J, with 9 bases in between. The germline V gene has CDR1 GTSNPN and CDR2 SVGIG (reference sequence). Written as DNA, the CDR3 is TGTGCCTGGAGTGTAGGGGGGGCCACTGAAGCTTTCTTT. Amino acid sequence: CAWSVGGATEAFF.